The 4 T cell receptor beta chains below all came from one sample that was sequenced in a study of HIV-infected children after antiretroviral therapy interruption. Treatment in this sample: PENTA 11 planned treatment interruption arm or continuous ART arm. RNA-based 3' RACE libraries used unique molecular identifiers. Using its own MiXCR run on the 3' RACE reads, TCRdb lists one record per CDR3 protein. The sample includes about 89,000 distinct CDR3 sequences, less than 7% seen only once; the top ten take 1% to 1.3%. The source was CD45RA+ CD4+ T cells from PBMCs, pooled from several time points, collected from a donor given antiretroviral therapy, either interrupted or continuous. The subset denotes: naive CD4+ CD45RA+ CD45RO- T cells. These TCRs come from a pool of human donors with HIV.

In this sample, this clonotype turned up many times. The rearrangement links TRBV29-1 to TRBJ2-7, with D possibly being TRBD1 or TRBD2 (5 bases each). V was clipped by 4 bases and J by 0 bases, with 13 bases between them. Germline V gene data show CDR1 as SQVTM and CDR2 as ANQGSEA. The CDR3 consists of 14 residues. CDR3 region: CSVGGRGSSYEQYF. Written as DNA, the CDR3 is TGCAGCGTTGGGGGCCGGGGCAGCTCCTACGAGCAGTACTTC.

This clonotype was seen ten or more times. DNA of the CDR3: TGTGCCAGCAGCCAAGATAGCGGGGGCTCCTACGAGCAGTACTTC. It translates to CASSQDSGGSYEQYF. The chain has TRBV3-1 and TRBJ2-7, with 9 nucleotides matching TRBD2. The CDR3 consists of 15 residues. CDR1 and CDR2 (germline): LGHDT, YNNKEL (reference sequence). After removal of 0 bases from V and 0 bases from J, the junction contained 0 bases not matched to a gene.

Many counts were recorded for this clonotype. The chain links TRBV5-5 to TRBJ2-3; TRBD1 might be the D (6 bases). CDR1 is SGHKS, CDR2 YYEKEE, per germline (reference sequence). The CDR3 extends over 18 amino acids. V shed 0 bases and J shed 4 bases, with 21 bases lying between them. This CDR3 is CASSLVGQRQHFPDTQYF. CDR3 in DNA: TGTGCCAGCAGCTTGGTGGGACAAAGGCAACACTTTCCAGATACGCAGTATTTT.

This clonotype showed up many times. The gene calls are TRBV10-3 and TRBJ2-1; D possibly corresponds to TRBD2 (5 bases). CDR1 ENHRY and CDR2 SYGVKD come from the germline V gene. This CDR3 is 17 amino acids long. Trimming removed 0 bases at V and 8 bases at J, with 20 bases between. The CDR3 coding sequence is TGTGCCATCAGTGAGTCGAAAGGAAGGCTTCTCGGGGATGAGCAGTTCTTC. Amino acids: CAISESKGRLLGDEQFF.